These 26 T cell receptor beta chains were sequenced from one sample in a study of cytomegalovirus exposure and HLA in healthy donors. With 60 Vbeta and 13 Jbeta primers, the PCR was carried out. The table came from immunoSEQ multiplex PCR; TCRdb's copy has only in-frame clones and leaves some out. Altogether more than 95,000 clones are present, under 85% being singletons, with the ten largest covering about 1.9%. The sequenced material came from PBMCs. These receptors were collected from a man aged 25-40 years in good health and CMV-seronegative.

The gene calls are TRBV7-9 and TRBJ2-1, with a possible D match to TRBD1 (5 bases). V dropped 8 bases and J dropped 7 bases, with 15 bases sitting between them. This CDR3 region has 13 residues. Germline CDR1 reads SEHNR; CDR2 reads FQNEAQ (reference sequence). CDR3 in DNA: TGTGCCAGCTCCGGTAGGGGTTTGAATGAGCAGTTCTTC. Its protein product is CASSGRGLNEQFF.

The chain employs TRBV6-5 and TRBJ2-1; tentatively, D is TRBD2 (6 bases). Trimming pared 0 bases from V and 3 bases from J, leaving 12 bases between. Per the germline V gene, CDR1 is MNHEY and CDR2 is SVGAGI. The CDR3 is 16 residues long. The CDR3 region is CASSYSMGGFYNEQFF. DNA for the CDR3: TGTGCCAGCAGTTACTCGATGGGGGGTTTCTACAATGAGCAGTTCTTC.

The rearrangement links TRBV7-9 to TRBJ1-1; D remains ambiguous. The CDR3 sequence is 13 residues long. Germline-derived CDR1 and CDR2 are SEHNR and FQNEAQ (reference sequence). V was trimmed by 5 bases and J by 7 bases, leaving 14 bases between them. CDR3 residues: CASSPPGGLEAFF. The CDR3 DNA reads as TGTGCCAGCAGCCCACCGGGAGGGCTTGAAGCTTTCTTT.

The rearrangement joins TRBV28 to TRBJ2-7, with 8 bases that match TRBD2. The V gene's germline CDR1 is MDHEN and CDR2 SYDVKM. This CDR3 has 14 residues. With V trimmed by 3 bases and J by 5 bases, 6 bases remained unmatched. CDR3 sequence (DNA): TGTGCCAGCAGTTTGACGGGGGGGCGTCACGAGCAGTACTTC. This codes for CASSLTGGRHEQYF.

The CDR3 sequence is CASSLTGGAPYEQYF. The CDR3 DNA reads as TGTGCCAGCAGTTTAACAGGGGGCGCACCCTACGAGCAGTACTTC. This chain joins TRBV6-1 and TRBJ2-7; TRBD1 agrees at 9 bases. This CDR3 spans 15 amino acids. Per germline, CDR1 MNHNS and CDR2 SASEGT. V dropped 5 bases and J dropped 2; count of bases not matched to a gene: 7.

This clone was recorded once. CDR3 region: CASSFAGSGANVLTF. CDR3 in DNA: TGCGCCAGCAGCTTTGCAGGATCTGGGGCCAACGTCCTGACTTTC. This chain links TRBV5-1 with TRBJ2-6; no reliable D call. This CDR3 has 15 residues. Germline values: CDR1 SGHRS, CDR2 YFSETQ. The V gene lost 2 bases and the J gene lost 1 base, with 7 bases spanning the gap. Complete variable domain (other parts from reference TRBV5-1 and TRBJ2-6): KAGVTQTPRYLIKTRGQQVTLSCSPISGHRSVSWYQQTPGQGLQFLFEYFSETQRNKGNFPGRFSGRQFSNSRSEMNVSTLELGDSALYLCASSFAGSGANVLTFGAGSRLTVL.

The chain links TRBV18 to TRBJ2-5, with 7 bases matching TRBD2. Germline V gives CDR1 KGHSH, CDR2 LQKENI. The length of the CDR3 is 13 residues. Losses at the gene ends were 5 bases for V and 3 bases for J; bases not matched to a gene: 3. In DNA form, the CDR3 reads TGTGCCAGCTCAGGGGAGGGCGAAGAGACCCAGTACTTC. Its protein product is CASSGEGEETQYF.

The rearrangement joins TRBV5-4 to TRBJ2-7; tentatively, D is TRBD1 (6 bases). CDR3 length equals 14 residues. Germline assignment: CDR1 SGHNT and CDR2 YYREEE (reference sequence). The V end lost 4 bases, the J end lost 2 bases, and 13 bases lay between the germline ends. The DNA of the CDR3 is TGTGCCAGCAGCATCGACGCAGGGGCCTACGAGCAGTACTTC. Protein: CASSIDAGAYEQYF.

The chain employs TRBV19 and TRBJ2-3; possibly TRBD2 for D (7 bases). This CDR3 has 16 amino acids. Trimming took off 6 bases at V and 2 bases at J, with 18 bases between the two ends. CDR1 is LNHDA and CDR2 is SQIVND in the germline V gene (reference sequence). CDR3 DNA sequence: TGTGCCAGTAGCCCCTCAGGGGAGGGTCCCACAGATACGCAGTATTTT. The encoded protein is CASSPSGEGPTDTQYF.

This clone was observed a handful of times. This chain uses TRBV7-9 with TRBJ2-3; tentatively, D is TRBD2 (5 bases). This CDR3 has 16 amino acids. CDR1 and CDR2 (germline): SEHNR, FQNEAQ (reference sequence). Trimming cost V 5 bases and J 4 bases, with 19 bases left between them. The CDR3 is CASSDGQRGTADTQYF. CDR3 coding DNA: TGTGCCAGCAGCGACGGTCAACGGGGTACAGCAGATACGCAGTATTTT.

This clone was picked up one time. This sequence joins TRBV6-1 and TRBJ2-3; 13 bases are shared with TRBD2. J was trimmed by 6 bases and V by 8 bases; bases with no gene match: 8. From germline, CDR1 is MNHNS and CDR2 SASEGT. The CDR3 totals 15 residues. CDR3 loop: CASGRLAGGLDTQYF. In DNA, the CDR3 is TGTGCCAGCGGACGACTAGCGGGGGGCCTGGATACGCAGTATTTT.

The chain joins TRBV9 to TRBJ2-2, with 8 bases fitting TRBD1. Germline V CDR1 and CDR2: SGDLS, YYNGEE. The length of the CDR3 is 16 residues. Unmatched junction bases numbered 8, after V lost 4 bases and J lost 3 bases. CDR3 sequence reads: CASSSKTGEYTGELFF. For the CDR3, the DNA is TGTGCCAGCAGCTCTAAGACAGGGGAGTACACCGGGGAGCTGTTTTTT.

The rearrangement joins TRBV5-4 to TRBJ1-1; no clear D. The CDR3 loop spans 13 amino acids. V was trimmed by 3 bases and J by 0 bases, leaving 6 bases between them. Germline CDR1 SGHNT, CDR2 YYREEE (reference sequence). CDR3 amino acids: CASSSRVNTEAFF. DNA of the CDR3: TGTGCCAGCAGCTCGAGGGTGAACACTGAAGCTTTCTTT.

The chain couples TRBV10-3 to TRBJ2-7, with TRBD2 identical over 9 bases. Trimming cost V 2 bases and J 5 bases; bases outside gene matches: 4. The CDR3 runs 14 residues. CDR1 and CDR2 (germline): ENHRY, SYGVKD. CDR3 loop: CAISEKREVDEQYF. The DNA for the CDR3 is TGTGCCATCAGTGAGAAGCGGGAGGTAGACGAGCAGTACTTC.

The rearrangement uses TRBV7-8 and TRBJ1-2; D is undetermined. CDR1 SGHVS and CDR2 FQNEAQ come from the germline V gene. V lost 5 bases and J 8 bases, leaving 12 bases between the germline ends. CDR3 length: 12 amino acids. The CDR3 nucleotides read TGTGCCAGCAGCCCCGGACTGGAGGGCTACACCTTC. Translation gives CASSPGLEGYTF.

This chain's CDR3 is CASSSRTGTAEAFF. For the CDR3, the DNA is TGTGCCAGCAGCTCCAGGACAGGGACCGCTGAAGCTTTCTTT. The chain uses TRBV7-9 and TRBJ1-1, with 8 bases matching TRBD1. The CDR3 totals 14 residues. The V segment lost 4 bases and the J segment 6 bases; nucleotides outside the gene matches: 7. Germline CDR1 and CDR2: SEHNR and FQNEAQ (reference sequence).

This chain connects TRBV5-6 to TRBJ2-7; 8 bases are shared with TRBD1. There are 15 residues in the CDR3. V was pared by 5 bases and J by 4 bases, with 11 bases of the junction left unmatched. The germline gives CDR1 SGHDT, CDR2 YYEEEE. The DNA of the CDR3 is TGTGCCAGCAGTACCGGACAGGGAGTGACGTACGAGCAGTACTTC. Its translation: CASSTGQGVTYEQYF. The variable domain in full, completed from reference TRBV5-6 and TRBJ2-7, reads DAGVTQSPTHLIKTRGQQVTLRCSPKSGHDTVSWYQQALGQGPQFIFQYYEEEERQRGNFPDRFSGHQFPNYSSELNVNALLLGDSALYLCASSTGQGVTYEQYFGPGTRLTVT.

In its sample, this clone was seen a few times. V and J are TRBV11-1 and TRBJ2-3, with D possibly being TRBD2 (6 bases). V lost 5 bases and J 3 bases, leaving 15 bases between the germline ends. The CDR3 runs to 15 residues. From germline, CDR1 is SGHAT and CDR2 FQDESV (reference sequence). The CDR3 region has the DNA TGTGCCAGCAGCCCTCGACTAGTAAATACAGATACGCAGTATTTT. This sequence encodes CASSPRLVNTDTQYF.

CDR3 DNA: TGTGCCAGCAGTCCCGGGGGGACAGGGGAAGTCTCTGGGGCCAACGTCCTGACTTTC. Encoded protein: CASSPGGTGEVSGANVLTF. This chain joins TRBV9 and TRBJ2-6, with 10 bases identical to TRBD1. The CDR3 is made up of 19 amino acids. Germline V CDR1 and CDR2: SGDLS, YYNGEE. V lost 5 bases and J lost 0; bases outside the gene matches: 11.

This sequence joins TRBV2 and TRBJ2-1; no clear D gene. Germline CDR1 reads SNHLY; CDR2 reads FYNNEI. The ends were cut back, 3 bases at V and 10 bases at J, with 13 bases in the middle. The CDR3 length is 13 residues. The CDR3 DNA follows: TGTGCCAGCAGTGAGGGCTGGTCGTCGGAGCAGTTCTTC. Translation gives CASSEGWSSEQFF.

The V call is TRBV5-3, the J call TRBJ2-7, with no clear D. TRBV5-3 has ORF status, its function being uncertain. CDR3 length equals 12 residues. The V and J ends lost 6 bases and 0 bases respectively, with 7 bases between them. The CDR3 is CARKKSSYEQYF. CDR3 bases: TGTGCCAGAAAAAAGAGCTCCTACGAGCAGTACTTC.

The genes are TRBV2 and TRBJ2-5, with D possibly being TRBD1 (7 bases). The CDR3 has 14 residues. V was shortened by 7 bases and J by 5 bases, with 17 bases between the two germline ends. Germline-derived CDR1 and CDR2 are SNHLY and FYNNEI. CDR3 sequence (DNA): TGTGCCAGCACTTCTCAGGGGGGTCGGGAGACCCAGTACTTC. As protein: CASTSQGGRETQYF.

This clone was seen a single time. The chain has TRBV11-2 and TRBJ2-3, with 7 bases that match TRBD2. The CDR3 totals 16 residues. V lost 8 bases and J lost 0; bases outside the gene matches: 11. The germline V gene has CDR1 SGHAT and CDR2 FQNNGV. As DNA, the CDR3 is TGTGCCAGCTGGCCCGGGGGGAAGGCTAGCACAGATACGCAGTATTTT. It yields the protein CASWPGGKASTDTQYF.

This clone has a single count. The chain employs TRBV5-8 and TRBJ1-2; no clear D gene. In germline, CDR1 is SGHTS, CDR2 YDEGEE. This CDR3 has 14 amino acids. Trimming cost V 1 base and J 0 bases, with 7 bases left between them. For the CDR3, the DNA is TGTGCCAGCAGCTTGACTAGGTCTAACTATGGCTACACCTTC. The encoded protein is CASSLTRSNYGYTF.

This chain links TRBV6-5 with TRBJ1-2; D unclear. Deletions cut 0 bases from V and 6 bases from J, with 11 bases between. Germline V gene sequence: CDR1 MNHEY, CDR2 SVGAGI. The CDR3 consists of 14 residues. DNA for the CDR3: TGTGCCAGCAGTTACTCCACACGCAACCATGGCTACACCTTC. Its protein is CASSYSTRNHGYTF.

CDR3 sequence: CASSHGLAGGPATGELFF. CDR3 nucleotide sequence: TGCGCCAGCAGCCACGGCTTAGCGGGAGGGCCGGCCACCGGGGAGCTGTTTTTT. The chain is built from TRBV5-1 and TRBJ2-2; 11 nucleotides align to TRBD2. The CDR3 has 18 amino acids. The V segment lost 4 bases and the J segment 4 bases; nucleotides outside the gene matches: 12. The germline gives CDR1 SGHRS, CDR2 YFSETQ.